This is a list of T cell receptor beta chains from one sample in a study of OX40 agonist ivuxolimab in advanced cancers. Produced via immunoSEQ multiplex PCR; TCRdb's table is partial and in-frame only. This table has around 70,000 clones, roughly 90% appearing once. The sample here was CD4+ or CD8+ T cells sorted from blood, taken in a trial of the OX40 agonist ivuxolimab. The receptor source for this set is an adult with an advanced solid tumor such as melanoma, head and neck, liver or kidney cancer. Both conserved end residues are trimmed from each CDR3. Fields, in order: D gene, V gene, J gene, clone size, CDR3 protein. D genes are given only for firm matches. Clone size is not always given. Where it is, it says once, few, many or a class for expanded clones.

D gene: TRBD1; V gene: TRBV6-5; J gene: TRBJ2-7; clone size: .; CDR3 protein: ATHSGQGAYEQY
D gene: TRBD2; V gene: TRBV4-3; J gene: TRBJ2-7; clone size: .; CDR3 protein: ASSQEIVPRTSGSYEQY
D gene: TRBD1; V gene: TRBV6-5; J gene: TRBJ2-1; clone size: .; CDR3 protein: ASSYSGTDYNEQF
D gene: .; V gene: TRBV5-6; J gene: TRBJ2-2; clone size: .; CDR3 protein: ASSPTGTNGELF
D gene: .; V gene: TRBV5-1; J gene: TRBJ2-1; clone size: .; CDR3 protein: ASGGAGAYNEQF
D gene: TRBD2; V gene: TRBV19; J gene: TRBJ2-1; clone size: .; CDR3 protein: ASSITSDYNEQF
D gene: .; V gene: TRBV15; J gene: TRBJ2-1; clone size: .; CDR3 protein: ATSRDPASSYNEQF
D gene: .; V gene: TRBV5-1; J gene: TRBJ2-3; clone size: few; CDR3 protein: ASSSTPGLTSRDTQY
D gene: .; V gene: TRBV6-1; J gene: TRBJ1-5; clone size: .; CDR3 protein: ASSQLSRSGQPQH
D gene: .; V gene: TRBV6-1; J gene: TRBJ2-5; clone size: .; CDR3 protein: ASRTGPITQETQY
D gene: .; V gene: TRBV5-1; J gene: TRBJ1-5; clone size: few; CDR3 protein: ASSIEGQGSQPQH
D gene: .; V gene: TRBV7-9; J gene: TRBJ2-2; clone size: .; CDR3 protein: ASSLGLTDNTGELF
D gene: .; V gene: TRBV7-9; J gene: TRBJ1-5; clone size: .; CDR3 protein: ASSSIDSSNQPQH
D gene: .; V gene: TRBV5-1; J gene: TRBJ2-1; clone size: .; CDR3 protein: ASSLDMPYNEQF
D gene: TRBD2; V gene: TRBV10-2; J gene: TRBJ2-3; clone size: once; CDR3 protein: ASSESSAGGDTQY
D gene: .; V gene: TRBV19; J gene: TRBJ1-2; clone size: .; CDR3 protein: ASSLRQMDGYT
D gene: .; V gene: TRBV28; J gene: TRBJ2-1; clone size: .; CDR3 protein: ASSSGGVGDYNEQF
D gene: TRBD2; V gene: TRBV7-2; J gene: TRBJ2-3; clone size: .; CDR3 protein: ASSTSGVSTDTQY
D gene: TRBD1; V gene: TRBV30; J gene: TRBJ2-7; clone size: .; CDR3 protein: AWTKAPGQGPYEQY
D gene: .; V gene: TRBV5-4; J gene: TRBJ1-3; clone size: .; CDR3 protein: ASSEGGISGNTIY
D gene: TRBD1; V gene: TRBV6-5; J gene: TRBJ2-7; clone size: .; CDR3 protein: ASRPDRVGYEQY
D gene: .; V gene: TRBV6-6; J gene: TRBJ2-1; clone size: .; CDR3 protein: ASSYSQVLGEQF
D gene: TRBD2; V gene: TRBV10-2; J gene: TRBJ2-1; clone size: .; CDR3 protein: ASSEGLAGENEQF
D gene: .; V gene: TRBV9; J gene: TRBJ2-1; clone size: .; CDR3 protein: ASSVLDSYNEQF
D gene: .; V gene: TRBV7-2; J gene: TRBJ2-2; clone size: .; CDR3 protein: ASEVGAGTGELF
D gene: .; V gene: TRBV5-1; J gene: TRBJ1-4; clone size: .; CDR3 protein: ASSPAGNRDEKLF
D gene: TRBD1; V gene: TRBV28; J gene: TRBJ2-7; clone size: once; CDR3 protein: ASSQGAGGLYEQY
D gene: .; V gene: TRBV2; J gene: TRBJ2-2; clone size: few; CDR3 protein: ASTNTGELF
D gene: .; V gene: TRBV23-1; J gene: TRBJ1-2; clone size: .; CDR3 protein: ASTTDRQANGYT
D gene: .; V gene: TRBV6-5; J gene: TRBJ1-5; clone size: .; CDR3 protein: ASSQRGVNQPQH
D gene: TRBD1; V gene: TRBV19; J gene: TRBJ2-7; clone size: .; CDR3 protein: ASSIRTGDYEQY
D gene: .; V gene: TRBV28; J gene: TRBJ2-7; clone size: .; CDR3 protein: ASSSGTATTYEQY
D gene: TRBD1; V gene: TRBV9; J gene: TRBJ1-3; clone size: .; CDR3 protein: ASSPQGASGNTIY
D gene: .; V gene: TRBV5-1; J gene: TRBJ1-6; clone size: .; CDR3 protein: ASSLAGTNYNSPLH
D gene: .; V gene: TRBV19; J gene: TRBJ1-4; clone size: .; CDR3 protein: ASSTSGLDEKLF
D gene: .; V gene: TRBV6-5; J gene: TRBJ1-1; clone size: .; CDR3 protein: ASSSVGTEAF
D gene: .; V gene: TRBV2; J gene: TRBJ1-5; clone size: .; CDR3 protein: ASSAPSRGSNQPQH
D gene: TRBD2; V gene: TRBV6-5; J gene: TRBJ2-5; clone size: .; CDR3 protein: ASSYAGGPGETQY
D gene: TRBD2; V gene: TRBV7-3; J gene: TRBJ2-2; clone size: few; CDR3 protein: ASGTSGSTGELF
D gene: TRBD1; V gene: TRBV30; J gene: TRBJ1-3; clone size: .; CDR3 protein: AWRTGQGAGNTIY
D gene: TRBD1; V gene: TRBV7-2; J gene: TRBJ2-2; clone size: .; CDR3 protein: ASSTRTGMGTGELF
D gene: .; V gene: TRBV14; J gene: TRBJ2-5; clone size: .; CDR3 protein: ASSQPLSGTETQY
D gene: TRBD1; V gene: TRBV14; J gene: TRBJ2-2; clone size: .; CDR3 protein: ASSHPRGQGDTGELF
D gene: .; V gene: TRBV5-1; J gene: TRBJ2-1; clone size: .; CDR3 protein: ASSLGTLGSSNEQF
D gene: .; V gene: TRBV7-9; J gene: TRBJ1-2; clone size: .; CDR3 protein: ASSLDTGHPYGYT
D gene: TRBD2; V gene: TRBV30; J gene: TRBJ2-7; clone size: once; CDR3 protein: AWSGLAGNEQY
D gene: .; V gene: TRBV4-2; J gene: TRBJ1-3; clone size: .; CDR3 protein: ASSQDLFSGNTIY
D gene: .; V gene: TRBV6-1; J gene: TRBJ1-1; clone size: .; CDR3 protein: ASSEQGPNTEAF
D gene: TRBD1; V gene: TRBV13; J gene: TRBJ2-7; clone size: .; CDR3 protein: ASSSPDRGIQEQY
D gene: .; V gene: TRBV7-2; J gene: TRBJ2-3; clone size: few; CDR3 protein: ASSKGLFTDTQY
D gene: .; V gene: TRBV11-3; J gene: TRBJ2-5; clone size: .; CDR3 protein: ASSPYSGVETQY
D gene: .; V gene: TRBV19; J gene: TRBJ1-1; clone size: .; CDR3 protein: ASSTYRRGTEAF
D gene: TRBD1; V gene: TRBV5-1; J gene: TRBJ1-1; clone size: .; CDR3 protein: ASSLPTGGAEAF